Presented here are 11 T cell receptor beta chains from one specimen sequenced in a study of T cells after yellow fever vaccination (dated by TCRdb to the late 2010s). The library was made by 5' RACE. Sequenced using an Illumina NovaSeq 6000. TCRdb cleaned the public reads at Q25 with fastp, built clones with MiXCR and kept in-frame beta chains. Identical CDR3 proteins give one entry, which carries the most common genes and DNA. Present in this sample are 400,000 or so distinct CDR3 sequences, about 17% of which were seen just once. Jointly, the top ten make up roughly a sixth of the sample. According to the study, the label for this sample's treatment or condition signals: live attenuated yellow fever vaccine strain. The specimen comprised PBMCs, sampled before the yellow fever booster vaccination. The receptors were sampled from a man in his late teens or twenties who received the YFV17D yellow fever vaccine.

This clonotype appeared a few times. The chain couples TRBV7-2 to TRBJ2-5; no clear D. CDR3 length: 14 residues. V dropped 1 base and J dropped 5 bases, with 11 bases sitting between them. Germline V gene sequence: CDR1 SGHTA, CDR2 FQGNSA. The CDR3 loop reads CASSLGYSEETQYF. CDR3 DNA: TGTGCCAGCAGCTTAGGGTATTCAGAGGAGACCCAGTACTTC. The whole variable domain, filled in from reference TRBV7-2 and TRBJ2-5, reads GAGVSQSPSNKVTEKGKDVELRCDPISGHTALYWYRQSLGQGLEFLIYFQGNSAPDKSGLPSDRFSAERTGGSVSTLTIQRTQQEDSAVYLCASSLGYSEETQYFGPGTRLLVL.

This clonotype was picked up a small number of times. The CDR3: CATSRGGSEETQYF. CDR3 nucleotide sequence: TGTGCCACCAGCAGAGGGGGCAGTGAAGAGACCCAGTACTTC. The chain couples TRBV15 to TRBJ2-5; tentatively, D is TRBD1 (5 bases). This CDR3 comprises 14 residues. Trimming stripped 1 base from V and 3 bases from J, with 9 bases between. Germline V lookup: CDR1 LNHNV, CDR2 YYDKDF (reference sequence).

V usage is TRBV18 and J usage is TRBJ2-3, with 7 bases lining up with TRBD2. The CDR3 length is 14 residues. The V gene end was trimmed by 3 bases and the J gene end by 2 bases; junction bases not matched to a gene: 2. Germline V gene sequence: CDR1 KGHSH, CDR2 LQKENI. The CDR3 DNA sequence: TGTGCCAGCTCACCCGGGGGGTTCACAGATACGCAGTATTTT. It is translated as CASSPGGFTDTQYF.

In this sample, this clonotype turned up a few times. The chain joins TRBV29-1 to TRBJ1-2, with a tentative D call TRBD1 (5 bases). V lost 4 bases and J lost 2, with 17 bases in between. Germline CDR1 is SQVTM and CDR2 is ANQGSEA. The CDR3 spans 15 residues. Here the CDR3 reads CSVGGFLKGNYGYTF. As DNA, the CDR3 is TGCAGCGTTGGGGGGTTCCTCAAAGGGAACTATGGCTACACCTTC.

The genes are TRBV18 and TRBJ1-1; possibly TRBD1 for D (5 bases). The CDR3 runs 14 residues. The V gene's germline CDR1 is KGHSH and CDR2 LQKENI. The V gene lost 3 bases and the J gene lost 1 base, with 9 bases spanning the gap. The CDR3 nucleotides are TGTGCCAGCTCACCCTCGACAGCGAACACTGAAGCTTTCTTT. Its protein product is CASSPSTANTEAFF.

This clonotype was picked up a small number of times. The rearrangement uses TRBV11-2 and TRBJ2-2, with D uncertain. The CDR3 is 14 residues long. Germline CDR1 reads SGHAT; CDR2 reads FQNNGV. Trimming took 2 bases from V and 4 from J, leaving 8 bases between them. CDR3 loop: CASSLFQVTGELFF. The CDR3 region has the DNA TGTGCCAGCAGCTTATTCCAGGTCACCGGGGAGCTGTTTTTT.

The chain couples TRBV6-2 or TRBV6-3 to TRBJ2-7; D is unresolved. Germline lookup yields CDR1 MNHEY and CDR2 SVGEGT. With 4 bases removed from V and 4 bases from J, the gap between germline ends came to 17 bases. This CDR3 contains 15 residues. CDR3 sequence reads: CASSSLVFRPYEQYV. CDR3 sequence (DNA): TGTGCCAGCAGTTCCCTTGTGTTCAGGCCATACGAGCAGTACGTC.

The CDR3 reads CASSRSPLGLPRNEQFF. In nucleotides, the CDR3 is TGTGCCAGCAGCCGTAGCCCCCTGGGACTACCAAGGAATGAGCAGTTCTTC. The chain uses TRBV6-1 and TRBJ2-1, with 7 nucleotides matching TRBD2. CDR3 length equals 17 residues. The V and J ends lost 6 bases and 7 bases, in that order; junction bases with no gene match: 18. Germline V gene sequence: CDR1 MNHNS, CDR2 SASEGT.

This clonotype was seen a few times. The chain is built from TRBV29-1 and TRBJ1-2, with D tentatively TRBD1 (5 bases). V lost 6 bases to trimming and J lost 8 bases, with 13 bases between them. CDR1 is SQVTM, CDR2 ANQGSEA, per germline. The CDR3 is 11 residues long. In DNA form, the CDR3 reads TGCAGCGTGGGGGTGGAAGGCGGCTACACCTTC. It encodes CSVGVEGGYTF.

This clonotype was counted only a few times. CDR3: CASSQDLEANYGYTF. The CDR3 DNA follows: TGTGCCAGCAGCCAAGATCTCGAGGCTAACTATGGCTACACCTTC. The V gene is TRBV3-1, the J gene TRBJ1-2; D remains ambiguous. V lost 0 bases and J 0 bases, leaving 8 bases between the germline ends. CDR1 LGHDT and CDR2 YNNKEL come from the germline V gene (reference sequence). CDR3 length equals 15 residues.

This clonotype was detected a few times. The rearrangement uses TRBV6-2 or TRBV6-3 and TRBJ2-5, with 7 bases lining up with TRBD2. The CDR3 loop spans 14 amino acids. Per the germline V gene, CDR1 is MNHEY and CDR2 is SVGEGT. Losses at the gene ends were 8 bases for V and 2 bases for J; bases not matched to a gene: 8. In DNA form, the CDR3 reads TGTGCCAGCGTTAATGCGGGGGATCAAGAGACCCAGTACTTC. Encoded protein: CASVNAGDQETQYF.